This TCR beta chain appears in the sequencing data of a study of control samples from healthy donors and cancer patients. Sequencing was performed with immunoSEQ multiplex PCR; in TCRdb, only in-frame clones are kept and a portion is missing. The sample has about 160,000 clones, approximately 90% seen once. The CDR3 covers 18 residues. The V gene lost 7 bases and the J gene lost 5 bases, with 30 bases spanning the gap. The material sequenced was blood. The source is a man aged 25 to 40 in good health. This chain uses TRBV23-1 with TRBJ2-7, with D tentatively TRBD2 (5 bases). TRBV23-1 is an open reading frame whose function is uncertain. The CDR3 is CASTETAASPYLSNEQYF. As DNA, the CDR3 is TGCGCCAGCACCGAAACAGCGGCTAGCCCTTACCTAAGCAACGAGCAGTACTTC.